The T cell receptor (beta chain) under discussion was sequenced for a study of T cells in Graves' hyperthyroidism and ophthalmopathy. CDR1 and CDR2 from the germline V gene are KGHDR and SFDVKD. Trimming at V came to 9 bases and at J to 6 bases, leaving 8 bases not matched to a gene. This CDR3 comprises 14 residues. What was amplified from RNA transcripts were TCR beta CDR3 regions. A set of HTBI primers served as the primers for a first-round RT-PCR of the TCR CDR3. From the multiplex PCR reads, TCRdb called clonotypes with MiXCR, one entry per CDR3 protein. Among 250,000 to 350,000 distinct CDR3 sequences, about 20% were seen once, and the ten largest hold 50% to 75%.

Sequencing was carried out using blood. The clonotype originates from a man younger than 40 with Graves' ophthalmopathy. The chain joins TRBV24-1 to TRBJ2-2; 8 bases line up with TRBD1. CDR3 DNA: TGTGCCACCCGACCGGACAGGGAGGCCGGGGAGCTGTTTTTT. Translated, it gives CATRPDREAGELFF.